The sequence of this TCR beta chain was determined in a study of control samples from healthy donors and cancer patients. Here immunoSEQ multiplex PCR was the method, and the copy in TCRdb shows in-frame clones only, minus some. Among about 97,000 clones listed, about 90% were seen once. V lost 0 bases and J 1 base, leaving 10 bases between the germline ends. The CDR3 totals 16 residues. Looked up from germline, CDR1 is SGHTA and CDR2 is FQGNSA. Sample: blood. This sequence joins TRBV7-2 and TRBJ1-3; D remains unclear. This receptor was obtained from a woman under 30 in good health. CDR3 region: CASSLARGGSGNTIYF. CDR3 DNA: TGTGCCAGCAGCTTAGCGCGGGGAGGGTCTGGAAACACCATATATTTT.